This T cell receptor (beta chain) is from a study of blood T cell repertoires in COVID-19. Across the study: Samples representing acute and convalescent COVID-19 were sourced from the United States, Italy and Spain. PBMCs, B-cell-depleted T cells, or T cells were the source of the cDNA or gDNA that made up the material.

CDR1 and CDR2 (germline): SEHNR, FQNEAQ (reference sequence). The CDR3 is 13 residues long. Trimming stripped 10 bases from V and 7 bases from J, with 16 bases between. In Seattle, patients joined the study during active infection and were tracked longitudinally. The assay was immunoSEQ multiplex PCR, and TCRdb's table has in-frame clones only and misses some. The sample contains around 260,000 clones, 70% to 90% of which appear only once. This clone has just one count. The sequence derives from a woman aged 60-75 years with COVID-19, enrolled during active disease. The sample consisted of peripheral blood. The rearrangement joins TRBV7-9 to TRBJ1-4; maybe TRBD1 (6 bases). CDR3: CATTNRDGEKLFF. CDR3 in DNA: TGTGCCACCACAAACAGGGATGGTGAAAAACTGTTTTTT.